This T cell receptor beta chain was profiled in a study of early T cells in non-severe SARS-CoV-2 infection. For the study at large: Unpaired chains resulted from sequencing bulk RNA of unsorted whole blood.

Study results and caveats: In VDJdb matching, anti-spike CD8 responses were favored while private and CD4 specificities went missing.

The CDR3 covers 13 residues. The V end lost 1 base, the J end lost 8 bases, and 12 bases lay between the germline ends. Germline loops: CDR1 SGHDT, CDR2 YYEEEE. This clonotype occurred many times. The antigen is not known. The TCR library protocol was used to attach unique molecular identifiers. These identifiers were attached to individual cDNA molecules. TCRdb recomputed calls from the 5' RACE reads with MiXCR, one row per CDR3 protein. The sample has under 75,000 distinct CDR3 sequences; around 14% are singletons. The sequence came from an adult who was a healthcare worker with PCR-confirmed SARS-CoV-2 infection or an uninfected control (not recorded which). J is TRBJ1-2 and V is TRBV5-6; D is unresolved. The sequenced sample was whole blood. CDR3 region: CASSLLNSRGYTF. CDR3 DNA: TGTGCCAGCAGCTTGCTGAACTCCCGGGGCTACACCTTC.